Here is one T cell receptor beta chain with its context. The antigen is undetermined. The time point denotes: newly diagnosed GD, antithyroid drugs for less than 3 months. PBMC-derived RNA was used for the TCR library. CDR3 size: 13 residues. Trimming took 6 bases from V and 7 from J; bases not matched to a gene: 4. The germline CDR1 and CDR2 sequences are MDHEN and SYDVKM. Sequencing libraries for TCR beta were prepared with iRepertoire HTBI primers and Arm-PCR of CDR3 regions. In the study's own analysis: Segment identification across samples yielded around 60 TRBV and about 14 TRBJ segments. From the multiplex PCR reads, TCRdb called clonotypes with MiXCR, one entry per CDR3 protein. TCRdb's processing, not the study's, gives the V and J calls here. There are approximately 230,000 distinct CDR3 sequences in the sample; 18% occur only once, and more than 20% lies in the top ten. The data derive from a study of regulatory T cells in long-lasting Graves disease. Study results and limitations: Persistent disease favored TRBV28, TRBJ1-2 and TRBJ2-5. The work looked only at peripheral blood and did not look at thyroid tissue.

The clonotype comes from a female donor with Graves disease. The specimen comprised peripheral blood mononuclear cells (PBMCs), sampled at new diagnosis, from a patient treated with antithyroid drugs. This chain links TRBV28 with TRBJ2-5; 11 bases agree with TRBD2. The CDR3 nucleotides read TGTGCCAGCAGGGCAGGACTAGCGGGGACCCAGTACTTC. Protein: CASRAGLAGTQYF.